The T cell receptor beta chain described here comes from a study of blood T cell repertoires in COVID-19. Study-wide context: Whether acute or convalescent, the COVID-19 samples came from the United States, Italy and Spain.

Authors' analysis steps: Reference gene primer amplification in the assay estimated nucleated cell counts. The method was immunoSEQ multiplex PCR; TCRdb's version includes in-frame clones alone and lacks a portion of them. V and J calls plus clone size are reproduced from that table; the DNA served to infer D and trimming. The repertoire holds approximately 470,000 clones, with roughly 88% as singletons. The trim removed 2 bases at V and 7 bases at J, leaving 10 bases unmatched. CDR3 length equals 16 residues. The germline V gene encodes CDR1 SGHAT and CDR2 FQNNGV. Sequencing input: peripheral blood. The V gene is TRBV11-2, the J gene TRBJ1-4; the match to TRBD1 covers 7 bases. The receptor was derived from a human donor in a cohort sampled during active COVID-19. The CDR3, as DNA: TGTGCCAGCAGCTTATCATTAAACAGGGGCGGTGAAAAACTGTTTTTT. Encoded protein: CASSLSLNRGGEKLFF.